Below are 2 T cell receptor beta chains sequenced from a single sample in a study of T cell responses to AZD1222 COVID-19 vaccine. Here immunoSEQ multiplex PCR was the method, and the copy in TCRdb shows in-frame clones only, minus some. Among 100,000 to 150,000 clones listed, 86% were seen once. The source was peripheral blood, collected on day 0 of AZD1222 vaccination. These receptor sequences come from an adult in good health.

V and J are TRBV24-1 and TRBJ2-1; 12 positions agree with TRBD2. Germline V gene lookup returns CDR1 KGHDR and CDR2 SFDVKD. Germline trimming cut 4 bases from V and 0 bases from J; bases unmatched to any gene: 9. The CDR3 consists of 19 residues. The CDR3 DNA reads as TGTGCCACCAGTGAGTCGGGACTAGCGGGCAATAGCTCCTACAATGAGCAGTTCTTC. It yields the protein CATSESGLAGNSSYNEQFF.

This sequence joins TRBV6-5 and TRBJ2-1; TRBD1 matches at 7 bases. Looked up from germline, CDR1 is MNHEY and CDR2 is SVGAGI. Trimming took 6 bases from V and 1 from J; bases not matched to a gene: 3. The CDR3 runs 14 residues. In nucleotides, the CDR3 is TGTGCCAGCAGCAGACAGGGTTCCTACAATGAGCAGTTCTTC. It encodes CASSRQGSYNEQFF.